This T cell receptor beta chain comes out of a study of glioma-infiltrating T cells. General study results and limits: Gliomas, especially low-grade, showed above-expected tissue-blood divergence; non-neoplastic patients showed below. Patients with low tissue-blood divergence carried a signature set of shared blood CDR3 motifs. Tissue and blood shared very few CDR3 sequences.

Amplification of TCR alpha and beta CDR3 regions from RNA used iRepertoire nested multiplex PCR. TCRdb redid the calling of the multiplex PCR reads with MiXCR, one entry per CDR3 protein. The sample gives 300,000 to 400,000 distinct CDR3 sequences, about two fifths of which show up once; about 12% is in the top ten. V lost 4 bases and J lost 10; bases outside the gene matches: 9. The CDR3 contains 14 residues. From germline, CDR1 is MNHEY and CDR2 SVGEGT. This clonotype was observed a few times. What it recognizes is unknown. The sequenced sample was glioma tissue, nonneoplastic brain tissue, or PBMCs (not recorded which). This TCR derives from a human donor with low-grade glioma or glioblastoma, undergoing nonglioma brain surgery, or in good health (not recorded which). V usage is TRBV6-2 or TRBV6-3 and J usage is TRBJ2-1, with 8 bases fitting TRBD2. The CDR3: CASSSAGGLQEQFF. The CDR3 DNA reads TGTGCCAGCAGTTCCGCGGGAGGTCTCCAAGAGCAGTTCTTC.